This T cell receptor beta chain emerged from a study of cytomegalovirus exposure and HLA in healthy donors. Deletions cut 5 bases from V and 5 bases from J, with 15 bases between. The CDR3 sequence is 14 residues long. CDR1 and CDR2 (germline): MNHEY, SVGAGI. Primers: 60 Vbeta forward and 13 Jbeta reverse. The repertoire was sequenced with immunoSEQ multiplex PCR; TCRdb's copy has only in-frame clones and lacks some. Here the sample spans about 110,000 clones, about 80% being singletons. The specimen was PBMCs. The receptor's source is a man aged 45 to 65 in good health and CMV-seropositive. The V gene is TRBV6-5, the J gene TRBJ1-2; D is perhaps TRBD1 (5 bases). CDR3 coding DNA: TGTGCCAGCAGTGACGGTTTGGAGGGGTATGGCTACACCTTC. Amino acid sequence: CASSDGLEGYGYTF.